This T cell receptor beta chain was sequenced for a study of tumor and adjacent non-tumor tissue in lung cancer. Across the study: Samples averaged around 4.2 million productive TCRbeta reads each. Points from the study as a whole: Shorter survival was associated with higher TCR diversity in tumors.

As regards this clonotype: Antigen: not known. Its ends do not fully match the called genes, so a read error is possible.

Three rounds of nested PCR, following a modified ARM-PCR protocol, produced the TCRbeta library. A single record per CDR3 protein comes from TCRdb applying MiXCR to the multiplex PCR reads. The top ten clones hold around a fifth of a sample with some 100,000 distinct CDR3 sequences, 65% of them seen once. This sample's RNA came from whole unsorted tissue. Distant lung tissue was collected more than 3 cm away from the tumor edge. Between August and November 2014, newly diagnosed, chemotherapy-naive lung cancer patients underwent thoracic surgery in China. The germline CDR1 and CDR2 sequences are MGHRA and YSYEKL. This CDR3 has 15 residues.

This receptor was taken from a man aged 25 to 40 with non-small cell lung cancer. The sequencing sample was made of distant non-tumor lung tissue. The chain links TRBV4-1 to TRBJ2-1; 9 bases are a match to TRBD2. The CDR3 here is CACSFTGTSFDEQFF. In DNA form, the CDR3 reads TGCGCCTGCAGCTTTACCGGGACTAGCTTCGACGAGCAGTTCTTC.